The 23 T cell receptor beta chains below were found in one sample sequenced in a study of long-term antiretroviral therapy in people with HIV. Version v3.0 of the immunoSEQ assay was performed at survey level. The table came from immunoSEQ multiplex PCR; TCRdb's copy has only in-frame clones and leaves some out. The sample has tens of thousands of clones; around 96% are singletons. The source material was unsorted PBMCs, sampled 3.7 years after starting antiretroviral therapy. The origin of the receptors is a woman aged 45-65 years with HIV.

In DNA, the CDR3 is TGCGCCAGCAGCCAACAGCCGGGGGGCGACTACGAGCAGTACTTC. Translating gives CASSQQPGGDYEQYF. J is TRBJ2-7 and V is TRBV5-1; a weak D match, TRBD2 (7 bases). V lost 4 bases and J 3 bases, leaving 17 bases between the germline ends. CDR1 is SGHRS and CDR2 is YFSETQ in the germline V gene. This CDR3 contains 15 residues.

The rearrangement uses TRBV7-9 and TRBJ2-7, with a possible D match to TRBD2 (6 bases). CDR1 and CDR2 from the germline V gene are SEHNR and FQNEAQ (reference sequence). The CDR3 has 15 amino acids. V shed 4 bases and J shed 1 base, with 14 bases lying between them. The CDR3 here is CASSSRSGSSYEQYF. The CDR3 coding sequence is TGTGCCAGCAGCTCGCGTAGCGGCTCATCCTACGAGCAGTACTTC.

This clone was recorded once. The rearrangement links TRBV9 to TRBJ1-1; 10 bases match TRBD1. J gave up 3 bases and V 5 bases, and 13 bases lay outside the gene matches. The CDR3 runs to 17 residues. The germline V gene has CDR1 SGDLS and CDR2 YYNGEE. Written as DNA, the CDR3 is TGTGCCAGCAGTCCCCGTTGGGGCGGGACAGGGGACACTGAAGCTTTCTTT. This encodes CASSPRWGGTGDTEAFF. Drawing the rest from reference TRBV9 and TRBJ1-1, the complete variable domain is DSGVTQTPKHLITATGQRVTLRCSPRSGDLSVYWYQQSLDQGLQFLIQYYNGEERAKGNILERFSAQQFPDLHSELNLSSLELGDSALYFCASSPRWGGTGDTEAFFGQGTRLTVV.

This chain links TRBV19 with TRBJ2-3; 8 bases agree with TRBD1. The junction had 6 bases not matched to a gene; V was cut back by 3 bases and J by 1 base. CDR1 LNHDA and CDR2 SQIVND come from the germline V gene (reference sequence). The CDR3 is made up of 16 amino acids. As DNA, the CDR3 is TGTGCCAGTAGTATCCCCCCGGGACAGGGCACAGATACGCAGTATTTT. Protein: CASSIPPGQGTDTQYF.

The V call is TRBV2, the J call TRBJ1-5; D may be TRBD1 (5 bases). Germline CDR1 is SNHLY and CDR2 is FYNNEI. This CDR3 is 12 amino acids long. Trimming shortened V by 7 bases and J by 7 bases, and 11 bases separated the two germline ends. CDR3 residues: CASTIRAQPQHF. The CDR3 DNA sequence: TGTGCCAGCACTATCAGGGCCCAGCCCCAGCATTTT. Supplemented by reference TRBV2 and TRBJ1-5, the full variable domain reads EPEVTQTPSHQVTQMGQEVILRCVPISNHLYFYWYRQILGQKVEFLVSFYNNEISEKSEIFDDQFSVERPDGSNFTLKIRSTKLEDSAMYFCASTIRAQPQHFGDGTRLSIL.

The chain is built from TRBV2 and TRBJ1-2; D is possibly TRBD1 (6 bases). Germline V gives CDR1 SNHLY, CDR2 FYNNEI. V was cut by 4 bases and J by 4 bases, with 10 bases left in between. CDR3 length equals 13 residues. CDR3 loop: CASSVGTFYGYTF. CDR3 coding DNA: TGTGCCAGCAGTGTGGGGACATTCTATGGCTACACCTTC. The complete variable domain, with remaining parts taken from reference TRBV2 and TRBJ1-2, reads EPEVTQTPSHQVTQMGQEVILRCVPISNHLYFYWYRQILGQKVEFLVSFYNNEISEKSEIFDDQFSVERPDGSNFTLKIRSTKLEDSAMYFCASSVGTFYGYTFGSGTRLTVV.

The chain uses TRBV6-4 and TRBJ2-3, with TRBD2 matching over 9 bases. V was clipped by 1 base and J by 4 bases; unmatched bases: 3. Germline CDR1 MRHNA, CDR2 SNTAGT. The CDR3 length is 15 residues. The CDR3 nucleotides read TGTGCCAGCAGTGACTGGCGGGGGGGCCCAGATACGCAGTATTTT. Its protein is CASSDWRGGPDTQYF.

This chain joins TRBV5-4 and TRBJ2-1; D gene uncertain. CDR1 and CDR2 (germline): SGHNT, YYREEE (reference sequence). There are 16 residues in the CDR3. Trimming took 0 bases from V and 3 from J, leaving 13 bases between them. CDR3 sequence reads: CASSLGQARSYNEQFF. The CDR3 nucleotides read TGTGCCAGCAGCTTGGGACAAGCAAGAAGCTACAATGAGCAGTTCTTC. The full variable domain, in which reference TRBV5-4 and TRBJ2-1 provide the parts outside the CDR3, is ETGVTQSPTHLIKTRGQQVTLRCSSQSGHNTVSWYQQALGQGPQFIFQYYREEENGRGNFPPRFSGLQFPNYSSELNVNALELDDSALYLCASSLGQARSYNEQFFGPGTRLTVL.

The V and J genes are TRBV4-2 and TRBJ2-3, with 8 bases aligning to TRBD2. The trim removed 4 bases at V and 1 base at J, leaving 10 bases unmatched. The CDR3 runs to 17 residues. Germline CDR1 reads LGHNA; CDR2 reads YNFKEQ. The CDR3 bases are TGTGCCAGCAGCCCGTCGGGACGGCGGGGGGGCACAGATACGCAGTATTTT. It yields the protein CASSPSGRRGGTDTQYF.

The genes are TRBV6-6 and TRBJ1-2, with 8 bases fitting TRBD1. The germline gives CDR1 MNHNY, CDR2 SVGAGI (reference sequence). This CDR3 region has 13 residues. Trimming cost V 6 bases and J 5 bases; bases outside gene matches: 5. The CDR3 spells CASRVTGGYGYTF. CDR3 bases: TGTGCCAGCAGGGTCACAGGGGGGTATGGCTACACCTTC.

This chain links TRBV6-1 with TRBJ1-6; D gene uncertain. From germline, CDR1 is MNHNS and CDR2 SASEGT. With 3 bases removed from V and 9 bases from J, the gap between germline ends came to 3 bases. This CDR3 is 11 amino acids long. DNA for the CDR3: TGTGCCAGCAGTGAGAGTTCACCCCTCCACTTT. Its protein product is CASSESSPLHF.

The CDR3 here is CASSQGTRVLDGYTF. The CDR3 bases are TGCGCCAGCAGCCAAGGCACAAGGGTCCTAGACGGCTACACCTTC. The chain recombines TRBV4-1 with TRBJ1-2; no clear D. The CDR3 is 15 residues long. V lost 1 base, J lost 8 bases, and 17 bases lay in between. Germline V lookup: CDR1 MGHRA, CDR2 YSYEKL.

The gene calls are TRBV6-5 and TRBJ1-2; D unclear. Germline assignment: CDR1 MNHEY and CDR2 SVGAGI. Trimming pared 2 bases from V and 4 bases from J, leaving 17 bases between. There are 16 residues in the CDR3. In DNA, the CDR3 is TGTGCCAGCAGTTACGAACCAATACCCACCACCTATGGCTACACCTTC. It specifies CASSYEPIPTTYGYTF.

The chain recombines TRBV6-1 with TRBJ2-7; 9 bases are a match to TRBD1. The V and J ends lost 3 bases and 3 bases, in that order; junction bases with no gene match: 6. Germline CDR1 and CDR2: MNHNS and SASEGT. The CDR3 is made up of 15 amino acids. Here the CDR3 DNA reads TGTGCCAGCAGTGACGTCCCGGGACAGGGCTACGAGCAGTACTTC. Protein: CASSDVPGQGYEQYF.

This chain joins TRBV6-6 and TRBJ2-7; the D is unclear. This CDR3 region has 12 residues. V was shortened by 0 bases and J by 3 bases, with 3 bases between the two germline ends. Germline V CDR1 and CDR2: MNHNY, SVGAGI (reference sequence). The CDR3 DNA reads as TGTGCCAGCAGTTACTCCAGCTACGAGCAGTACTTC. Translating it yields CASSYSSYEQYF.

This chain uses TRBV11-2 with TRBJ2-3; unclear D gene. This CDR3 contains 12 residues. Germline V lookup: CDR1 SGHAT, CDR2 FQNNGV. Trimming pared 2 bases from V and 5 bases from J, leaving 5 bases between. CDR3 sequence reads: CASSLSQDTQYF. For the CDR3, the DNA is TGTGCCAGCAGCTTAAGTCAAGATACGCAGTATTTT.

The chain recombines TRBV6-5 with TRBJ2-7; D possibly corresponds to TRBD1 (6 bases). The germline V gene encodes CDR1 MNHEY and CDR2 SVGAGI. The CDR3 spans 15 residues. The V and J ends lost 10 bases and 1 base respectively, with 20 bases between them. The CDR3 is CATKDLQGTSYEQYF. Here the CDR3 DNA reads TGTGCCACTAAAGACTTACAGGGTACGTCCTACGAGCAGTACTTC.

This chain links TRBV2 with TRBJ2-3; tentative D call: TRBD1 (6 bases). With 10 bases removed from V and 4 bases from J, the gap between germline ends came to 15 bases. The germline V gene has CDR1 SNHLY and CDR2 FYNNEI. The CDR3 is 13 residues long. The CDR3 DNA reads TGTGCCACAACTAGGGGGTTTTCAGATACGCAGTATTTT. It is translated as CATTRGFSDTQYF. The entire variable domain, with the rest obtained from reference TRBV2 and TRBJ2-3, is as follows: EPEVTQTPSHQVTQMGQEVILRCVPISNHLYFYWYRQILGQKVEFLVSFYNNEISEKSEIFDDQFSVERPDGSNFTLKIRSTKLEDSAMYFCATTRGFSDTQYFGPGTRLTVL.

The V and J genes are TRBV5-1 and TRBJ1-5; 11 bases match TRBD1. V gave up 3 bases and J gave up 5 bases; unmatched junction bases: 4. CDR1 and CDR2 from the germline V gene are SGHRS and YFSETQ. The CDR3 runs 15 residues. The CDR3: CASSSGQGGHQPQHF. The CDR3, as DNA: TGCGCCAGCAGCTCGGGACAGGGGGGGCATCAGCCCCAGCATTTT.

The rearrangement uses TRBV10-2 and TRBJ2-7; 10 nucleotides line up with TRBD1. Germline V gene lookup returns CDR1 WSHSY and CDR2 SAAADI. V gave up 6 bases and J gave up 4 bases; unmatched junction bases: 6. There are 14 residues in the CDR3. The CDR3 loop is CASSQGTGVYEQYF. CDR3 bases: TGCGCCAGCAGCCAAGGGACAGGGGTTTACGAGCAGTACTTC.

The chain joins TRBV6-5 to TRBJ1-2, with D perhaps TRBD1 (6 bases). This CDR3 comprises 14 residues. The V gene's germline CDR1 is MNHEY and CDR2 SVGAGI. V dropped 7 bases and J dropped 2 bases, with 14 bases sitting between them. CDR3 in amino acids: CASKGELHNYGYTF. The CDR3 DNA follows: TGTGCCAGCAAGGGGGAGCTACACAACTATGGCTACACCTTC.

The CDR3 loop reads CASSPYHRGRPIYNEQFF. In DNA form, the CDR3 reads TGTGCCAGCAGCCCATATCACCGGGGGCGTCCAATTTACAATGAGCAGTTCTTC. The rearrangement joins TRBV12-1 to TRBJ2-1. TRBV12-1 is listed as a pseudogene. The CDR3 has 18 amino acids.

This clone was seen a single time. The chain combines TRBV6-5 with TRBJ2-7; TRBD1 matches 8 bases. V trimming: 5 bases; J trimming: 1 base; junction bases outside the gene matches: 7. The CDR3 has 15 residues. Germline lookup yields CDR1 MNHEY and CDR2 SVGAGI. The CDR3 region is CASSPWGTGSYEQYF. The DNA of the CDR3 is TGTGCCAGCAGTCCCTGGGGGACAGGTTCCTACGAGCAGTACTTC.